Listed here are 31 T cell receptor beta chains from one sample, sequenced in a study of T-cell memory formation after mild COVID-19. TCRdb independently ran MiXCR on the 5' RACE reads; one entry per CDR3 protein. The repertoire holds more than 120,000 distinct CDR3 sequences, with roughly 19% as singletons. The sequencing input was PBMCs or a T cell subset sorted from them (not recorded which). These receptors all stem from an adult woman who had mild COVID-19 (a few samples of this study predate the infection). Cell type and time point are not known.

In this sample, this clonotype turned up a few times. The genes are TRBV4-2 and TRBJ2-7, with 10 bases fitting TRBD2. CDR1 is LGHNA, CDR2 YNFKEQ, per germline. This CDR3 has 14 amino acids. Trimming cost V 0 bases and J 4 bases; bases outside gene matches: 0. CDR3 bases: TGTGCCAGCAGCCAAGAACTAGCGGGATACGAGCAGTACTTC. The encoded protein is CASSQELAGYEQYF.

A few counts support this clonotype. The chain combines TRBV20-1 with TRBJ2-5; possibly TRBD1 for D (6 bases). V was clipped by 2 bases and J by 6 bases, with 13 bases between them. This CDR3 contains 13 residues. Germline V lookup: CDR1 DFQATT, CDR2 SNEGSKA (reference sequence). The DNA for the CDR3 is TGCAGTGCTAGACTAGCAGGGGAAAAGACCCAGTACTTC. Translation gives CSARLAGEKTQYF.

The chain uses TRBV24-1 and TRBJ1-5; D gene ambiguous. This CDR3 has 19 residues. The germline gives CDR1 KGHDR, CDR2 SFDVKD. Trimming stripped 8 bases from V and 0 bases from J, with 25 bases between. In DNA form, the CDR3 reads TGTGCCACCACCGATCAGGATCTAGCGAATTTTTATAGCAATCAGCCCCAGCATTTT. Amino acid sequence: CATTDQDLANFYSNQPQHF.

The V gene is TRBV12-3 or TRBV12-4, the J gene TRBJ2-1; 10 nucleotides line up with TRBD2. This CDR3 comprises 15 residues. J gave up 4 bases and V 1 base, and 1 base lay outside the gene matches. The CDR3 bases are TGTGCCAGCAGTTTAGAACTAGCGGGATACAATGAGCAGTTCTTC. It yields the protein CASSLELAGYNEQFF.

This clonotype was recorded a few times. The chain joins TRBV2 to TRBJ2-2; no reliable D call. Trimming removed 5 bases from V and 2 bases from J, with 9 bases in between. The CDR3 is 14 residues long. Germline-derived CDR1 and CDR2 are SNHLY and FYNNEI. CDR3 sequence reads: CASSPLQNTGELFF. The CDR3 DNA reads TGTGCCAGCAGTCCCCTACAAAACACCGGGGAGCTGTTTTTT.

This clonotype has only a few counts. The chain links TRBV24-1 to TRBJ2-1, with no clear D. Trimming cost V 4 bases and J 7 bases, with 7 bases left between them. Per germline, CDR1 KGHDR and CDR2 SFDVKD. This CDR3 spans 12 amino acids. CDR3 amino acids: CATSDPGNEQFF. In DNA form, the CDR3 reads TGTGCCACCAGTGACCCAGGTAATGAGCAGTTCTTC.

The chain uses TRBV3-1 and TRBJ2-7; D is unclear. The length of the CDR3 is 12 residues. V was trimmed by 3 bases and J by 1 base, leaving 4 bases between them. CDR1 LGHDT and CDR2 YNNKEL come from the germline V gene (reference sequence). The CDR3 coding sequence is TGTGCCAGCAGCCAGGGATCCTACGAGCAGTACTTC. It codes for CASSQGSYEQYF.

The chain carries TRBV24-1 and TRBJ2-1, with 8 bases matching TRBD2. Germline loops: CDR1 KGHDR, CDR2 SFDVKD. The V gene end was trimmed by 4 bases and the J gene end by 12 bases; junction bases not matched to a gene: 10. The CDR3 consists of 14 residues. As DNA, the CDR3 is TGTGCCACCAGTGACCCCCCGGGACTAGTAGGGCAGTTCTTC. Translating it yields CATSDPPGLVGQFF.

This chain links TRBV5-1 with TRBJ2-5; 12 bases align to TRBD2. The germline V gene encodes CDR1 SGHRS and CDR2 YFSETQ. V was pared by 4 bases and J by 0 bases, with 4 bases of the junction left unmatched. The CDR3 contains 16 residues. The CDR3 loop is CASSLGTSGYQETQYF. The CDR3 bases are TGCGCCAGCAGCCTAGGGACTAGCGGGTACCAAGAGACCCAGTACTTC.

The rearrangement links TRBV27 to TRBJ2-3, with 7 bases that match TRBD1. This CDR3 has 21 amino acids. The ends lost 1 base at V and 2 bases at J; junction bases unmatched: 21. Germline-derived CDR1 and CDR2 are MNHEY and SMNVEV (reference sequence). The CDR3 protein is CASSLFSPDRRNPLDTDTQYF. The DNA of the CDR3 is TGTGCCAGCAGTTTATTTAGCCCGGACAGGCGAAACCCCCTTGACACAGATACGCAGTATTTT.

V is TRBV6-5 and J is TRBJ2-1; 8 nucleotides match TRBD1. Germline trimming cut 2 bases from V and 10 bases from J; bases unmatched to any gene: 10. The CDR3 extends over 15 amino acids. The germline V gene has CDR1 MNHEY and CDR2 SVGAGI. The CDR3 nucleotides read TGTGCCAGCAGTTACGCGGGGCAGGGGGCGGGCGAGCAGTTCTTC. It specifies CASSYAGQGAGEQFF.

V usage is TRBV28 and J usage is TRBJ2-7; TRBD1 agrees at 8 bases. J gave up 2 bases and V 6 bases, and 3 bases lay outside the gene matches. Germline V gene lookup returns CDR1 MDHEN and CDR2 SYDVKM. CDR3 size: 13 residues. The CDR3: CASRRTGTYEQYF. The CDR3 DNA reads TGTGCCAGCAGACGGACAGGGACCTACGAGCAGTACTTC.

This clonotype was seen a few times. This rearrangement joins TRBV7-6 to TRBJ2-2; D might be TRBD1 (5 bases). CDR1 and CDR2 (germline): SGHVS, FNYEAQ. The length of the CDR3 is 16 residues. The V gene lost 1 base and the J gene lost 5 bases, with 14 bases spanning the gap. CDR3 loop: CASSLGARAGTGELFF. CDR3 sequence (DNA): TGTGCCAGCAGCTTAGGGGCCCGGGCAGGGACCGGGGAGCTGTTTTTT.

The rearrangement links TRBV7-9 to TRBJ1-4, with D perhaps TRBD1 (6 bases). Germline V gene data show CDR1 as SEHNR and CDR2 as FQNEAQ (reference sequence). The CDR3 has 15 residues. V shed 1 base and J shed 7 bases, with 13 bases lying between them. Written as DNA, the CDR3 is TGTGCCAGCAGCTTAGGGGGGGCAGAACGTGAAAAACTGTTTTTT. The encoded protein is CASSLGGAEREKLFF.

This clonotype occurred a few times. The chain recombines TRBV4-3 with TRBJ1-1, with D unclear. Trimming shortened V by 1 base and J by 3 bases, and 12 bases separated the two germline ends. This CDR3 has 15 residues. Germline V CDR1 and CDR2: LGHNA, YSLEER. The CDR3 region has the DNA TGCGCCAGCAGCCAAGTATCTTTAGGTGACACTGAAGCTTTCTTT. It is translated as CASSQVSLGDTEAFF.

This chain connects TRBV9 to TRBJ2-6; tentatively, D is TRBD2 (5 bases). The CDR3 covers 17 residues. The germline CDR1 and CDR2 sequences are SGDLS and YYNGEE. Trimming stripped 1 base from V and 0 bases from J, with 11 bases between. As DNA, the CDR3 is TGTGCCAGCAGCGTAACCCTTACTAGCTCTGGGGCCAACGTCCTGACTTTC. Amino acid sequence: CASSVTLTSSGANVLTF.

This chain connects TRBV9 to TRBJ2-5, with 14 bases matching TRBD2. V trimming: 2 bases; J trimming: 3 bases; junction bases outside the gene matches: 0. The germline CDR1 and CDR2 sequences are SGDLS and YYNGEE. The CDR3 covers 15 residues. The CDR3 is CASSVGLAGEETQYF. CDR3 nucleotides: TGTGCCAGCAGCGTGGGACTAGCGGGGGAAGAGACCCAGTACTTC.

The chain joins TRBV6-5 to TRBJ1-6, with D uncertain. Trimming removed 4 bases from V and 6 bases from J, with 13 bases in between. The CDR3 length is 15 residues. The germline gives CDR1 MNHEY, CDR2 SVGAGI. CDR3 protein: CASSSRPARNSPLHF. The DNA for the CDR3 is TGTGCCAGCAGTTCCCGACCTGCACGTAATTCACCCCTCCACTTT.

This rearrangement joins TRBV6-5 to TRBJ2-1, with D perhaps matching TRBD2 (6 bases). Trimming pared 6 bases from V and 5 bases from J, leaving 17 bases between. This CDR3 region has 15 residues. Germline V gene sequence: CDR1 MNHEY, CDR2 SVGAGI. The CDR3 here is CASSSPVSGNNEQFF. For the CDR3, the DNA is TGTGCCAGCAGCTCGCCGGTTAGCGGAAACAATGAGCAGTTCTTC.

The rearrangement uses TRBV5-1 and TRBJ2-7; weak D call: TRBD1 (5 bases). CDR1 and CDR2 (germline): SGHRS, YFSETQ. V lost 4 bases, J lost 9 bases, and 23 bases lay in between. This CDR3 has 15 residues. DNA for the CDR3: TGCGCCAGCAGCGTAGCAACTATACAGGACCTCAGGCAGTACTTC. Its translation is CASSVATIQDLRQYF.

This rearrangement joins TRBV6-5 to TRBJ2-7, with 8 bases matching TRBD1. The germline V gene encodes CDR1 MNHEY and CDR2 SVGAGI. The V segment lost 6 bases and the J segment 7 bases; nucleotides outside the gene matches: 5. CDR3 length: 12 amino acids. The CDR3 is CASRLTGGEQYF. The CDR3 DNA reads TGTGCCAGCAGACTAACAGGGGGTGAGCAGTACTTC.

The J gene is TRBJ1-4, the V gene TRBV7-9, with a tentative D call TRBD1 (6 bases). V was pared by 7 bases and J by 3 bases, with 15 bases between. Germline CDR1 reads SEHNR; CDR2 reads FQNEAQ (reference sequence). The CDR3 contains 15 residues. The CDR3 reads CASTPSGAANEKLFF. Here the CDR3 DNA reads TGTGCCAGCACCCCATCGGGGGCAGCTAATGAAAAACTGTTTTTT.

This chain connects TRBV6-2 or TRBV6-3 to TRBJ2-7; 10 bases fit TRBD2. The CDR3 runs to 14 residues. CDR1 MNHEY and CDR2 SVGEGT come from the germline V gene. V trimming: 6 bases; J trimming: 2 bases; junction bases outside the gene matches: 4. CDR3 residues: CASSVAGGAYEQYF. The CDR3 DNA is TGTGCCAGCAGCGTAGCGGGGGGAGCCTACGAGCAGTACTTC.

The table lists this clonotype with many counts. The chain joins TRBV5-1 to TRBJ2-5; TRBD2 matches at 8 bases. Losses at the gene ends were 2 bases for V and 2 bases for J; bases not matched to a gene: 2. This CDR3 has 14 residues. CDR1 SGHRS and CDR2 YFSETQ come from the germline V gene. CDR3 bases: TGCGCCAGCAGCTTTACTAGCGGACAAGAGACCCAGTACTTC. Amino acids: CASSFTSGQETQYF.

The chain combines TRBV12-3 or TRBV12-4 with TRBJ2-3, with D unresolved. The CDR3 extends over 11 amino acids. The V gene lost 8 bases and the J gene lost 6 bases, with 9 bases spanning the gap. The CDR3: CASLKGDTQYF. CDR3 bases: TGTGCCAGCCTAAAAGGGGATACGCAGTATTTT.

This clonotype was observed a handful of times. The genes are TRBV6-5 and TRBJ2-5, with 8 positions matching TRBD2. Germline CDR1 MNHEY, CDR2 SVGAGI. The CDR3 length is 15 residues. The V and J ends lost 5 bases and 6 bases, in that order; junction bases with no gene match: 11. The DNA for the CDR3 is TGTGCCAGCAGTACGCCCGGGAGGGCCAGAAAGACCCAGTACTTC. It translates to CASSTPGRARKTQYF.

This clonotype turned up a few times. The J gene is TRBJ2-2, the V gene TRBV20-1, with TRBD2 as a possible D gene (5 bases). The CDR3 has 14 amino acids. V was clipped by 3 bases and J by 5 bases, with 13 bases between them. Germline loops: CDR1 DFQATT, CDR2 SNEGSKA (reference sequence). As DNA, the CDR3 is TGCAGTGCTAGCCCCGGGGTTAGAACCGGGGAGCTGTTTTTT. Its protein product is CSASPGVRTGELFF.

The chain uses TRBV12-3 or TRBV12-4 and TRBJ1-5, with D hard to call. V lost 1 base and J 7 bases, leaving 8 bases between the germline ends. This CDR3 comprises 13 residues. The chain's CDR3 is CASSLDLPQPQHF. The CDR3 DNA is TGTGCCAGCAGTTTAGATCTGCCCCAGCCCCAGCATTTT.

The gene calls are TRBV5-6 and TRBJ2-7, with D perhaps given as TRBD1 or TRBD2 (5 bases each). Trimming stripped 5 bases from V and 3 bases from J, with 15 bases between. CDR3 size: 14 residues. Germline V gene lookup returns CDR1 SGHDT and CDR2 YYEEEE. This CDR3 is CASSPGRRHYEQYF. For the CDR3, the DNA is TGTGCCAGCAGTCCAGGGAGAAGACACTACGAGCAGTACTTC.

The chain has TRBV4-3 and TRBJ1-1; TRBD1 is a possible D gene (5 bases). The V gene's germline CDR1 is LGHNA and CDR2 YSLEER. V lost 3 bases to trimming and J lost 9 bases, with 14 bases between them. The CDR3 contains 13 residues. The CDR3 DNA sequence: TGCGCCAGCAGCCACCCCCTGAAGGGGAAAGCTTTCTTT. Amino acids: CASSHPLKGKAFF.

This chain links TRBV12-3 or TRBV12-4 with TRBJ1-2; D unresolved. This CDR3 has 14 amino acids. Trimming took 5 bases from V and 1 from J, leaving 11 bases between them. The CDR3 sequence is CASSTPTFNYGYTF. The CDR3 nucleotides are TGTGCCAGCAGTACCCCGACATTTAACTATGGCTACACCTTC.